Listed below are T cell receptor beta chains from one sample, sequenced in a study of response to subunit inactivated influenza vaccine. TCRdb re-called the RT-PCR reads through MiXCR, storing one row per CDR3 protein. The table lists hundreds of thousands of distinct CDR3 sequences, around a fifth of them singletons. Sample: PBMCs from blood, taken about 20 months after vaccination. The receptors shown here come from a man between 50 and 75 years old who received an inactivated influenza vaccine. The CDR3 runs from the conserved cysteine through the conserved F or W. A D gene is named only where the DNA matches it firmly. Clone sizes are given selectively: once, few, many, or a class where the clone is expanded.

clone_size: many
v_call: TRBV4-3
d_call: TRBD1
cdr3_length: 15
j_call: TRBJ1-1
cdr3_aa: CASSQSTGRDTEAFF
cdr3_nt: TGCGCCAGCAGCCAGTCGACAGGGCGGGACACTGAAGCTTTCTTT

clone_size: NA
v_call: TRBV4-1
d_call: TRBD2
cdr3_length: 14
j_call: TRBJ2-7
cdr3_aa: CASSPGGVDYEQYF
cdr3_nt: TGCGCCAGCAGCCCGGGGGGGGTAGACTACGAGCAGTACTTC

clone_size: many
v_call: TRBV20-1
d_call: NA
cdr3_length: 16
j_call: TRBJ1-5
cdr3_aa: CSASFQGAYSNQPQHF
cdr3_nt: TGCAGTGCGAGCTTTCAGGGAGCGTATAGCAATCAGCCCCAGCATTTT

clone_size: few
v_call: TRBV28
d_call: TRBD1
cdr3_length: 15
j_call: TRBJ1-2
cdr3_aa: CASSLAGTGRRGYTF
cdr3_nt: TGTGCCAGCAGTCTCGCCGGGACAGGGAGACGAGGCTACACCTTC

clone_size: NA
v_call: TRBV6-2/TRBV6-3
d_call: NA
cdr3_length: 13
j_call: TRBJ1-1
cdr3_aa: CASSYEGDTEAFF
cdr3_nt: TGTGCCAGCAGTTACGAGGGGGACACTGAAGCTTTCTTT

clone_size: few
v_call: TRBV5-6
d_call: TRBD1
cdr3_length: 16
j_call: TRBJ2-3
cdr3_aa: CASSFTGATVTDTQYF
cdr3_nt: TGTGCCAGCAGTTTCACAGGGGCCACCGTCACAGATACGCAGTATTTT

clone_size: NA
v_call: TRBV4-3
d_call: NA
cdr3_length: 13
j_call: TRBJ2-7
cdr3_aa: CASSPNTGTEQYF
cdr3_nt: TGCGCCAGCAGCCCTAATACAGGGACCGAGCAGTACTTC

clone_size: many
v_call: TRBV5-1
d_call: NA
cdr3_length: 16
j_call: TRBJ1-1
cdr3_aa: CASSLATGGMNTEAFF
cdr3_nt: TGCGCCAGCAGCTTGGCGACAGGTGGCATGAACACTGAAGCTTTCTTT

clone_size: few
v_call: TRBV19
d_call: NA
cdr3_length: 13
j_call: TRBJ1-1
cdr3_aa: CASTRLMNTEAFF
cdr3_nt: TGTGCCAGCACCAGGCTAATGAACACTGAAGCTTTCTTT

clone_size: NA
v_call: TRBV20-1
d_call: TRBD1
cdr3_length: 16
j_call: TRBJ2-1
cdr3_aa: CSAPPARTGAYNEQFF
cdr3_nt: TGCAGTGCTCCTCCCGCCCGGACAGGGGCCTACAATGAGCAGTTCTTC

clone_size: NA
v_call: TRBV27
d_call: TRBD2
cdr3_length: 15
j_call: TRBJ2-7
cdr3_aa: CASRAASGGSFEQYF
cdr3_nt: TGTGCCAGCCGAGCCGCTAGCGGGGGATCTTTCGAGCAGTACTTC

clone_size: few
v_call: TRBV7-8
d_call: TRBD2
cdr3_length: 16
j_call: TRBJ2-1
cdr3_aa: CASRMRTSGFYNEQFF
cdr3_nt: TGTGCCAGCAGGATGAGGACTAGCGGGTTTTACAATGAGCAGTTCTTC

clone_size: NA
v_call: TRBV6-1
d_call: NA
cdr3_length: 18
j_call: TRBJ1-6
cdr3_aa: CASSRAQGRGAYNSPLHF
cdr3_nt: TGTGCCAGCAGCCGCGCCCAGGGGAGAGGGGCCTATAATTCACCCCTCCACTTT

clone_size: few
v_call: TRBV9
d_call: NA
cdr3_length: 16
j_call: TRBJ1-1
cdr3_aa: CASSVVHGQLGAEAFF
cdr3_nt: TGTGCCAGCAGCGTAGTTCACGGGCAGTTGGGGGCTGAAGCCTTCTTT

clone_size: few
v_call: TRBV24-1
d_call: NA
cdr3_length: 11
j_call: TRBJ2-3
cdr3_aa: CATSPGDTQYF
cdr3_nt: TGTGCCACCTCGCCCGGGGATACGCAGTATTTT

clone_size: few
v_call: TRBV5-1
d_call: TRBD1
cdr3_length: 15
j_call: TRBJ2-2
cdr3_aa: CASSIGQANTGELFF
cdr3_nt: TGCGCCAGCAGTATAGGACAGGCGAACACCGGGGAGCTGTTTTTT

clone_size: NA
v_call: TRBV12-3/TRBV12-4
d_call: NA
cdr3_length: 13
j_call: TRBJ1-1
cdr3_aa: CASRLRANTEAFF
cdr3_nt: TGTGCCAGCAGACTTAGAGCGAACACTGAAGCTTTCTTT

clone_size: NA
v_call: TRBV29-1
d_call: TRBD1
cdr3_length: 15
j_call: TRBJ2-5
cdr3_aa: CSVGTGQGLGETQYF
cdr3_nt: TGCAGCGTTGGAACCGGACAGGGTCTGGGAGAGACCCAGTACTTC

clone_size: NA
v_call: TRBV12-3/TRBV12-4
d_call: NA
cdr3_length: 14
j_call: TRBJ1-2
cdr3_aa: CASSLVGPDYGYTF
cdr3_nt: TGTGCCAGCAGTTTAGTGGGCCCTGACTATGGCTACACCTTC

clone_size: NA
v_call: TRBV4-3
d_call: NA
cdr3_length: 14
j_call: TRBJ2-2
cdr3_aa: CASSRLAETGELFF
cdr3_nt: TGCGCCAGCAGCCGATTGGCGGAAACCGGGGAGCTGTTTTTT

clone_size: NA
v_call: TRBV10-3
d_call: NA
cdr3_length: 14
j_call: TRBJ1-1
cdr3_aa: CAISDRGAVTEAFF
cdr3_nt: TGTGCCATCAGTGATAGGGGGGCAGTCACCGAAGCTTTCTTT

clone_size: few
v_call: TRBV7-9
d_call: NA
cdr3_length: 15
j_call: TRBJ1-1
cdr3_aa: CASSHALGVITEAFF
cdr3_nt: TGTGCCAGCAGTCACGCCCTCGGGGTGATCACTGAAGCTTTCTTT

clone_size: NA
v_call: TRBV5-1
d_call: NA
cdr3_length: 14
j_call: TRBJ1-1
cdr3_aa: CASSAATGRTEAFF
cdr3_nt: TGCGCCAGCAGCGCGGCCACAGGGCGCACTGAAGCTTTCTTT

clone_size: NA
v_call: TRBV7-9
d_call: TRBD2
cdr3_length: 16
j_call: TRBJ2-5
cdr3_aa: CASSSSPTSAQETQYF
cdr3_nt: TGTGCCAGCAGTTCATCCCCGACTAGCGCGCAAGAGACCCAGTACTTC

clone_size: NA
v_call: TRBV20-1
d_call: NA
cdr3_length: 13
j_call: TRBJ1-1
cdr3_aa: CSARDFLNTEAFF
cdr3_nt: TGCAGTGCTAGAGATTTTCTGAACACTGAAGCTTTCTTT

clone_size: few
v_call: TRBV6-2/TRBV6-3
d_call: NA
cdr3_length: 12
j_call: TRBJ2-3
cdr3_aa: CASSYTGKTQYF
cdr3_nt: TGTGCCAGCAGTTACACAGGGAAAACGCAGTATTTT

clone_size: NA
v_call: TRBV7-2
d_call: NA
cdr3_length: 17
j_call: TRBJ2-2
cdr3_aa: CASSQTLGWSVSGELFF
cdr3_nt: TGTGCCAGCAGCCAGACCCTGGGATGGTCTGTATCCGGGGAGCTGTTTTTT